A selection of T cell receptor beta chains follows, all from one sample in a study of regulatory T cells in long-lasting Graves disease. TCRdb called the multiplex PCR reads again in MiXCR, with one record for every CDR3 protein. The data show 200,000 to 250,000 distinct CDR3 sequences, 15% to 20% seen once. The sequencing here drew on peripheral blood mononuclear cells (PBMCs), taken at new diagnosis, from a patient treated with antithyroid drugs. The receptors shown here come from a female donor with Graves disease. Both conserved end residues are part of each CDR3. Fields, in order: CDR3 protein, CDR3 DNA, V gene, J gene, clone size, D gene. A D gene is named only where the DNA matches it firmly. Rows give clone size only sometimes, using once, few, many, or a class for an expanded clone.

cdr3_aa: CASSLATGGNQPQHF
cdr3_nt: TGTGCCAGCAGCTTAGCTACAGGGGGCAATCAGCCCCAGCATTTT
v_call: TRBV7-2
j_call: TRBJ1-5
clone_size: many
d_call: TRBD1

cdr3_aa: CASSIRTSVGTGELFF
cdr3_nt: TGTGCCAGCAGTATCCGGACTAGCGTAGGCACCGGGGAGCTGTTTTTT
v_call: TRBV28
j_call: TRBJ2-2
clone_size: many
d_call: TRBD2

cdr3_aa: CASSLAPSRLAGGVWQFF
cdr3_nt: TGTGCCAGCAGCTTAGCCCCTTCCAGACTAGCGGGAGGGGTCTGGCAGTTCTTC
v_call: TRBV7-6
j_call: TRBJ2-1
clone_size: few
d_call: TRBD2

cdr3_aa: CASSQRRAPSPLHF
cdr3_nt: TGTGCCAGCAGCCAACGGAGGGCTCCTTCACCCCTCCACTTT
v_call: TRBV14
j_call: TRBJ1-6
clone_size: many
d_call: NA

cdr3_aa: CASNYSPGQGLNQPQHF
cdr3_nt: TGTGCCAGCAATTATTCCCCGGGACAGGGCCTCAATCAGCCCCAGCATTTT
v_call: TRBV28
j_call: TRBJ1-5
clone_size: NA
d_call: TRBD1

cdr3_aa: CASSPRFATNEKLFF
cdr3_nt: TGTGCCAGCTCACCAAGGTTTGCAACTAATGAAAAACTGTTTTTT
v_call: TRBV18
j_call: TRBJ1-4
clone_size: many
d_call: NA

cdr3_aa: CTSSLGTAAGSTIYF
cdr3_nt: TGCACCAGCAGCTTGGGGACGGCGGCTGGAAGCACCATATATTTT
v_call: TRBV5-1
j_call: TRBJ1-3
clone_size: many
d_call: NA

cdr3_aa: CASSSEYHSSNQPQHF
cdr3_nt: TGTGCCAGCAGCTCCGAATATCATAGCAGCAATCAGCCCCAGCATTTT
v_call: TRBV7-8
j_call: TRBJ1-5
clone_size: many
d_call: NA

cdr3_aa: CASSSSSYNSPLHF
cdr3_nt: TGTGCCAGCAGCTCCAGCTCCTATAATTCACCCCTCCACTTT
v_call: TRBV7-3
j_call: TRBJ1-6
clone_size: many
d_call: NA

cdr3_aa: CASSFRQGHGYTF
cdr3_nt: TGTGCCAGCAGTTTCCGACAGGGGCATGGCTACACCTTC
v_call: TRBV27
j_call: TRBJ1-2
clone_size: NA
d_call: TRBD1

cdr3_aa: CASSLGSGEPQHF
cdr3_nt: TGTGCCAGCAGTTTGGGTTCGGGTGAGCCCCAGCATTTT
v_call: TRBV12-3/TRBV12-4
j_call: TRBJ1-5
clone_size: many
d_call: NA